Presented here are 24 T cell receptor beta chains from one specimen sequenced in a study of radiotherapy plus CTLA-4 blockade in lung cancer (dated by TCRdb to the late 2010s). The receptor library was made with the immunoSEQ multiplex PCR assay. What TCRdb holds here is the immuneACCESS table cut down to in-frame rearrangements. Part of the clones is not present; checked against another copy, under half of the missing clones reflect an unresolved V gene, and the others are unexplained. The table for this sample lists approximately 73,000 clones; around 87% of them were counted only once. The top ten clones comprise around two fifths of the sample. The source material was peripheral blood, sampled from a patient treated with radiotherapy plus ipilimumab. The receptors were gathered from a human donor with non-small cell lung cancer that progressed on radiotherapy plus ipilimumab.

CDR3 sequence (DNA): TGTGCCACCAACGCTGGGGAGGGCTTTATGAACACTGAAGCTTTCTTT. It yields the protein CATNAGEGFMNTEAFF. The chain uses TRBV27 and TRBJ1-1, with unresolved D. Germline values: CDR1 MNHEY, CDR2 SMNVEV (reference sequence). Trimming stripped 10 bases from V and 0 bases from J, with 21 bases between. This CDR3 contains 16 residues.

The chain has TRBV19 and TRBJ2-5; 9 bases agree with TRBD2. The germline gives CDR1 LNHDA, CDR2 SQIVND (reference sequence). Trimming removed 3 bases from V and 1 base from J; junction bases left unmatched: 6. The CDR3 covers 16 residues. CDR3 coding DNA: TGTGCCAGTAGTATCCCCGTGCGGGAGGGCCAAGAGACCCAGTACTTC. As protein: CASSIPVREGQETQYF.

CDR3 nucleotides: TGTGCCACTCAATCCGGGACAGGGGGTCCCATTCAGCCCCAGCATTTT. The encoded protein is CATQSGTGGPIQPQHF. This chain joins TRBV10-3 and TRBJ1-5; 11 bases agree with TRBD1. This CDR3 is built from 16 residues. The V and J ends lost 10 bases and 6 bases, in that order; junction bases with no gene match: 14. Germline values: CDR1 ENHRY, CDR2 SYGVKD.

The chain recombines TRBV4-2 with TRBJ2-1, with D tentatively TRBD2 (6 bases). Looked up from germline, CDR1 is LGHNA and CDR2 is YNFKEQ. V was clipped by 1 base and J by 5 bases, with 18 bases between them. This CDR3 has 17 residues. CDR3 DNA sequence: TGTGCCAGCAGCCAAGTAACCCAGGCTAGCGCCAACAATGAGCAGTTCTTC. Residues: CASSQVTQASANNEQFF.

The chain employs TRBV2 and TRBJ1-2; 8 bases are shared with TRBD1. The CDR3 consists of 13 residues. The ends lost 8 bases at V and 4 bases at J; junction bases unmatched: 6. The V gene's germline CDR1 is SNHLY and CDR2 FYNNEI. The chain's CDR3 is CASHDRGGYGYTF. The CDR3 nucleotides read TGTGCCAGCCACGACAGGGGCGGCTATGGCTACACCTTC.

The chain has TRBV9 and TRBJ2-7; D is unresolved. Germline V gene data show CDR1 as SGDLS and CDR2 as YYNGEE. The CDR3 loop spans 15 amino acids. The germline V and J ends were trimmed by 6 bases and 2 bases, with 18 bases remaining between them. The CDR3 loop is CASISRGPTPYEQYV. The CDR3 DNA sequence: TGTGCCAGCATCTCAAGAGGCCCTACCCCCTACGAGCAGTACGTC.

This rearrangement joins TRBV28 to TRBJ2-1; D tentatively fits TRBD1 or TRBD2 (5 bases each). The ends were cut back, 4 bases at V and 6 bases at J, with 10 bases in the middle. Germline CDR1 MDHEN, CDR2 SYDVKM. CDR3 length: 13 amino acids. CDR3 sequence reads: CASSYQGRNEQFF. Written as DNA, the CDR3 is TGTGCCAGCAGTTATCAGGGACGCAATGAGCAGTTCTTC. The variable domain in full, completed from reference TRBV28 and TRBJ2-1, reads DVKVTQSSRYLVKRTGEKVFLECVQDMDHENMFWYRQDPGLGLRLIYFSYDVKMKEKGDIPEGYSVSREKKERFSLILESASTNQTSMYLCASSYQGRNEQFFGPGTRLTVL.

A remark on this clone: At one end, the junction sequence differs from germline, possibly due to a read error. The chain recombines TRBV7-3 with TRBJ2-1; TRBD2 matches 8 bases. Germline V gene sequence: CDR1 SGHTA, CDR2 FQGTGA. There are 12 residues in the CDR3. The CDR3 region is CASSRGLVPEVF. DNA of the CDR3: TGTGCCAGCAGCAGGGGACTAGTGCCCGAGGTCTTC.

The genes are TRBV28 and TRBJ2-1, with 7 bases aligning to TRBD2. The CDR3 has 17 residues. V lost 6 bases, J lost 0 bases, and 11 bases stayed unmatched. Germline V gene sequence: CDR1 MDHEN, CDR2 SYDVKM. The CDR3 region has the DNA TGTGCCAGCAGCCGCCGACTAGCTTACAGCTCCTACAATGAGCAGTTCTTC. Translated, it gives CASSRRLAYSSYNEQFF.

The chain links TRBV12-5 to TRBJ1-2; 7 bases line up with TRBD1. The CDR3 length is 16 residues. The germline V gene encodes CDR1 LGHNT and CDR2 FRNRAP. V shed 1 base, J shed 0 bases, and the junction held 5 bases outside the gene matches. The CDR3 DNA is TGTGCTAGTGGTTTGGCTACAGGGGTGACTAACTATGGCTACACCTTC. The encoded protein is CASGLATGVTNYGYTF.

The chain joins TRBV6-1 to TRBJ2-1; 12 nucleotides align to TRBD2. Losses at the gene ends were 4 bases for V and 1 base for J; bases not matched to a gene: 8. Germline loops: CDR1 MNHNS, CDR2 SASEGT. This CDR3 spans 18 amino acids. The CDR3 DNA reads TGTGCCAGCAGTGGACGGAGGACTAGCGGGGCATCCTACAATGAGCAGTTCTTC. The encoded protein is CASSGRRTSGASYNEQFF.

The gene calls are TRBV9 and TRBJ2-5; 9 nucleotides match TRBD1. Germline V lookup: CDR1 SGDLS, CDR2 YYNGEE. The CDR3 length is 15 residues. V gave up 4 bases and J gave up 5 bases; unmatched junction bases: 9. CDR3 coding DNA: TGTGCCAGCAGCCTAGGGACAGGGAATACGGAGACCCAGTACTTC. Protein product: CASSLGTGNTETQYF.

This clone came up a few times. The genes are TRBV30 and TRBJ2-3, with D tentatively TRBD1 or TRBD2 (5 bases each). Trimming removed 5 bases at V and 0 bases at J, with 12 bases between. The CDR3 has 14 amino acids. The V gene's germline CDR1 is GTSNPN and CDR2 SVGIG (reference sequence). The CDR3 DNA sequence: TGTGCCTGGCGGGGCGGACCTAGCACAGATACGCAGTATTTT. Translated, it gives CAWRGGPSTDTQYF. Looking up the rest from reference TRBV30 and TRBJ2-3 gives the full variable domain: SQTIHQWPATLVQPVGSPLSLECTVEGTSNPNLYWYRQAAGRGLQLLFYSVGIGQISSEVPQNLSASRPQDRQFILSSKKLLLSDSGFYLCAWRGGPSTDTQYFGPGTRLTVL.

The V and J genes are TRBV2 and TRBJ2-2; 12 bases are shared with TRBD2. The CDR3 has 19 amino acids. The germline V gene has CDR1 SNHLY and CDR2 FYNNEI. The trim removed 1 base at V and 1 base at J, leaving 7 bases unmatched. CDR3 sequence (DNA): TGTGCCAGCAGTGAAGTTCGACTAGCGGGAGTCCTGAACACCGGGGAGCTGTTTTTT. Protein product: CASSEVRLAGVLNTGELFF.

V usage is TRBV21-1 and J usage is TRBJ2-2; TRBD2 is the table's D call and was not checked against the DNA. TRBV21-1 is flagged as a pseudogene. This CDR3 comprises 15 residues. CDR3 coding DNA: TGTGCCAGCAGCAAAGCCGGGGGAGACACCGGGGAGCTGTTTTTT. It translates to CASSKAGGDTGELFF.

This clone was seen a handful of times. The chain joins TRBV5-1 to TRBJ2-5; 8 bases fit TRBD1. Germline trimming cut 1 base from V and 5 bases from J; bases unmatched to any gene: 7. Germline lookup yields CDR1 SGHRS and CDR2 YFSETQ. The CDR3 covers 15 residues. In DNA, the CDR3 is TGCGCCAGCAGCTTGCAGGGGGCGATATCGGAGACCCAGTACTTC. Its translation: CASSLQGAISETQYF.

This chain uses TRBV5-4 with TRBJ2-5; possibly TRBD2 for D (7 bases). From germline, CDR1 is SGHNT and CDR2 YYREEE (reference sequence). Trimming took off 4 bases at V and 0 bases at J, with 16 bases between the two ends. The CDR3 loop spans 16 amino acids. The CDR3 spells CASSPAGTPYQETQYF. The CDR3 coding sequence is TGTGCCAGCAGCCCAGCGGGGACACCGTACCAAGAGACCCAGTACTTC.

J is TRBJ2-2 and V is TRBV28; D remains unclear. The CDR3 runs to 13 residues. Looked up from germline, CDR1 is MDHEN and CDR2 is SYDVKM. V dropped 6 bases and J dropped 6 bases, with 11 bases sitting between them. The CDR3 loop is CASRPRDAGELFF. For the CDR3, the DNA is TGTGCCAGCAGACCCCGAGACGCCGGGGAGCTGTTTTTT.

This rearrangement joins TRBV2 to TRBJ2-3; 11 bases match TRBD2. The germline CDR1 and CDR2 sequences are SNHLY and FYNNEI. Trimming at V came to 6 bases and at J to 2 bases, leaving 4 bases not matched to a gene. This CDR3 is built from 15 residues. CDR3 DNA: TGTGCCAGCAGCAGGACTAGCGGGTACACAGATACGCAGTATTTT. This sequence encodes CASSRTSGYTDTQYF.

The rearrangement joins TRBV5-1 to TRBJ2-3; no clear D. Trimming removed 0 bases at V and 2 bases at J, with 10 bases between. The CDR3 runs to 15 residues. Germline-derived CDR1 and CDR2 are SGHRS and YFSETQ. This CDR3 is CASSLDGVSTDTQYF. The CDR3 DNA sequence: TGCGCCAGCAGCTTGGACGGCGTCTCCACAGATACGCAGTATTTT.

The chain carries TRBV7-9 and TRBJ2-2, with 7 nucleotides matching TRBD1. CDR1 is SEHNR and CDR2 is FQNEAQ in the germline V gene (reference sequence). The CDR3 runs to 15 residues. V was pared by 6 bases and J by 1 base, with 5 bases of the junction left unmatched. CDR3 sequence (DNA): TGTGCCAGCAGGAGACAGGGCCAGAACACCGGGGAGCTGTTTTTT. Amino acid sequence: CASRRQGQNTGELFF.

The chain combines TRBV2 with TRBJ2-7; D possibly matches TRBD1 or TRBD2 (5 bases each). V was pared by 6 bases and J by 0 bases, with 15 bases between. In germline, CDR1 is SNHLY, CDR2 FYNNEI. The CDR3 loop spans 15 amino acids. CDR3 coding DNA: TGTGCCAGCAGCCCGGGACGGCGGAGCTCCTACGAGCAGTACTTC. It translates to CASSPGRRSSYEQYF.

This chain links TRBV5-1 with TRBJ2-7; D is perhaps TRBD1 (5 bases). V lost 1 base to trimming and J lost 7 bases, with 21 bases between them. CDR1 and CDR2 (germline): SGHRS, YFSETQ. The CDR3 is 16 amino acids. CDR3 sequence reads: CASSLPSASGHEEQYF. The DNA of the CDR3 is TGCGCCAGCAGCTTGCCTTCTGCGTCAGGGCACGAAGAGCAGTACTTC. Based on the CDR3 plus reference TRBV5-1 and TRBJ2-7, the full variable domain is KAGVTQTPRYLIKTRGQQVTLSCSPISGHRSVSWYQQTPGQGLQFLFEYFSETQRNKGNFPGRFSGRQFSNSRSEMNVSTLELGDSALYLCASSLPSASGHEEQYFGPGTRLTVT.

The chain joins TRBV12-5 to TRBJ2-2; TRBD2 aligns across 8 bases. The CDR3 totals 17 residues. J gave up 3 bases and V 0 bases, and 6 bases lay outside the gene matches. CDR1 and CDR2 from the germline V gene are LGHNT and FRNRAP. In DNA form, the CDR3 reads TGTGCTAGTGGTTTGGTAGTACAGCGGGAGTACACCGGGGAGCTGTTTTTT. It specifies CASGLVVQREYTGELFF.